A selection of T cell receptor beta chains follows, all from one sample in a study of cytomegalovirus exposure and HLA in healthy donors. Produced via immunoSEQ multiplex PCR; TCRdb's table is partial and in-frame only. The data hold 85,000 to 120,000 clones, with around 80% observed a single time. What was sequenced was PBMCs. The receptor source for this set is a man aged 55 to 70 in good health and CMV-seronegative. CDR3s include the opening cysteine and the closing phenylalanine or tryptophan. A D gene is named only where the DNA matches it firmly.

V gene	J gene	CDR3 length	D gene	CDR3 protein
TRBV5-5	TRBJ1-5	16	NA	CASSLDGGAWNQPQHF
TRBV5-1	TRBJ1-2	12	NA	CASSLQSYGYTF
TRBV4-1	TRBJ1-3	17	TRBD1	CASSLSGQGASGNTIYF
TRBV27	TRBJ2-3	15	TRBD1	CASSPGTALVDTQYF
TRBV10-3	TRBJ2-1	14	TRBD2	CAIGGSGGLDEQFF
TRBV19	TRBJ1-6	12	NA	CASTGGNSPLHF
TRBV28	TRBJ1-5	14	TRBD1	CASSLTGANQPQHF
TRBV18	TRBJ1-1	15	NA	CASSPPGPSNTEAFF
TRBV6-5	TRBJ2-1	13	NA	CASSPGQYNEQFF
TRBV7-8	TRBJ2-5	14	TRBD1	CASSRGTGKETQYF
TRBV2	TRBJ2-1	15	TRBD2	CASKDGGSSYNEQFF
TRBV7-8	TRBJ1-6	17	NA	CASSLVGGSGADSPLHF
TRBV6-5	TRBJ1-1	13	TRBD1	CASKGTANTEAFF
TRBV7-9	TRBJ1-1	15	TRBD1	CASSPWTGRDTEAFF
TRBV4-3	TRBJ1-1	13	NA	CASSLTGNTEAFF
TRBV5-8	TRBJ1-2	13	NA	CASRLDRPYGYTF
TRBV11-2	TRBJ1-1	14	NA	CASRDKFVATEAFF
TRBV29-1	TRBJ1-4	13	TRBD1	CSVGDRANEKLFF
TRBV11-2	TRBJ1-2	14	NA	CASSLALSNYGYTF
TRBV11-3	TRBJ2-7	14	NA	CASSNGHSVYEQYF
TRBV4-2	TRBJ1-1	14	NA	CASSQGGQNTEDFF
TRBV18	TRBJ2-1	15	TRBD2	CASSTTSDPYNEQFF
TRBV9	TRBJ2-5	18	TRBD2	CASSAGTSGGGTQETQYF
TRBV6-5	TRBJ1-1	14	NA	CASRSWTGGTEAFF
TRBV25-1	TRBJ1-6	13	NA	CASSEFIGGALHF
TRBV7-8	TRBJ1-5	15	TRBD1	CASSSYDRGNQPQHF
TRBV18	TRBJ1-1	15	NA	CASSASRVPNTEAFF